The 13 T cell receptor beta chains reported below all come from one sample, sequenced in a study of blood T cell repertoires in COVID-19. The table came from immunoSEQ multiplex PCR; TCRdb's copy has only in-frame clones and leaves some out. The sample lists 150,000 to 200,000 clones, about four fifths occurring once. Input material: peripheral blood. The receptors originated from a woman of 80 years or more with acute or convalescent COVID-19.

The chain carries TRBV18 and TRBJ1-2; 10 bases fit TRBD1. Germline V gene lookup returns CDR1 KGHSH and CDR2 LQKENI. With 2 bases clipped from V and 4 bases from J, the junction kept 7 bases outside the gene matches. The CDR3 runs 16 residues. The CDR3 DNA reads as TGTGCCAGCTCACCAGCTGGGACAGGGGAGAGCTATGGCTACACCTTC. Protein product: CASSPAGTGESYGYTF. Variable domain in full (rest from reference TRBV18 and TRBJ1-2): NAGVMQNPRHLVRRRGQEARLRCSPMKGHSHVYWYRQLPEEGLKFMVYLQKENIIDESGMPKERFSAEFPKEGPSILRIQQVVRGDSAAYFCASSPAGTGESYGYTFGSGTRLTVV.

J is TRBJ1-2 and V is TRBV28; no firm D call. The ends were cut back, 7 bases at V and 5 bases at J, with 11 bases in the middle. Germline CDR1 and CDR2: MDHEN and SYDVKM. The CDR3 loop spans 12 amino acids. The CDR3 sequence is CASTPSGYGYTF. Written as DNA, the CDR3 is TGTGCCAGCACCCCCTCCGGGTATGGCTACACCTTC.

The chain has TRBV6-5 and TRBJ2-4; TRBD2 might be the D (5 bases). Germline CDR1 reads MNHEY; CDR2 reads SVGAGI. CDR3 length: 14 amino acids. The V and J ends lost 6 bases and 3 bases respectively, with 12 bases between them. Here the CDR3 reads CASRHRGGKNIQYF. The CDR3 nucleotides read TGTGCCAGCAGGCACCGGGGTGGCAAAAACATTCAGTACTTC.

This rearrangement joins TRBV27 to TRBJ1-2; TRBD1 aligns across 7 bases. Per the germline V gene, CDR1 is MNHEY and CDR2 is SMNVEV (reference sequence). V shed 3 bases, J shed 14 bases, and the junction held 15 bases outside the gene matches. This CDR3 is 14 amino acids long. The CDR3 coding sequence is TGTGCCAGCAGTTTGGTCCAGAATAGGGGGCGTCTTACCTTC. Amino acids: CASSLVQNRGRLTF.

The rearrangement links TRBV6-2 or TRBV6-3 to TRBJ2-1, with TRBD2 identical over 10 bases. V was pared by 4 bases and J by 5 bases, with 14 bases of the junction left unmatched. The CDR3 runs 18 residues. Per germline, CDR1 MNHEY and CDR2 SVGEGT. The CDR3 sequence: CASSFSTFLAGDDNEQFF. The CDR3 DNA reads as TGTGCCAGCAGTTTCTCAACTTTTCTAGCGGGAGACGACAATGAGCAGTTCTTC.

The chain couples TRBV29-1 to TRBJ2-1, with 8 bases that match TRBD2. V lost 5 bases to trimming and J lost 4 bases; unmatched junction nucleotides: 10. CDR1 and CDR2 (germline): SQVTM, ANQGSEA. This CDR3 has 15 residues. Here the CDR3 reads CSVQAGVTFYNEQFF. The CDR3 coding sequence is TGCAGCGTTCAAGCGGGAGTGACTTTTTACAATGAGCAGTTCTTC.

The gene calls are TRBV29-1 and TRBJ2-7, with 8 bases lining up with TRBD1. Germline V lookup: CDR1 SQVTM, CDR2 ANQGSEA. The CDR3 runs to 12 residues. After removal of 3 bases from V and 13 bases from J, the junction contained 11 bases not matched to a gene. The DNA for the CDR3 is TGCAGCGTTGAGACGCTTGGACAGGGAAGATACTTC. Its protein product is CSVETLGQGRYF.

This chain uses TRBV28 with TRBJ2-2; 9 nucleotides align to TRBD1. This CDR3 contains 15 residues. Germline assignment: CDR1 MDHEN and CDR2 SYDVKM. V lost 6 bases and J lost 6; bases outside the gene matches: 8. CDR3 sequence reads: CASRVQGARSGELFF. Here the CDR3 DNA reads TGTGCCAGCAGGGTACAGGGGGCGCGCTCCGGGGAGCTGTTTTTT.

This rearrangement joins TRBV9 to TRBJ1-1; D is undetermined. V was clipped by 2 bases and J by 2 bases, with 10 bases between them. Per germline, CDR1 SGDLS and CDR2 YYNGEE. The CDR3 consists of 14 residues. For the CDR3, the DNA is TGTGCCAGCAGCGTGCAGACTGCTAACACTGAAGCTTTCTTT. Amino acid sequence: CASSVQTANTEAFF.

The chain employs TRBV29-1 and TRBJ2-7; 10 bases are a match to TRBD2. Looked up from germline, CDR1 is SQVTM and CDR2 is ANQGSEA. J gave up 7 bases and V 8 bases, and 11 bases lay outside the gene matches. The CDR3 is 13 amino acids. CDR3 sequence reads: CSTVRTSGEEQYF. CDR3 nucleotide sequence: TGCAGCACAGTCCGGACTAGCGGCGAGGAGCAGTACTTC.

A few counts support this clone. The chain has TRBV19 and TRBJ2-7, with 7 positions matching TRBD2. Per germline, CDR1 LNHDA and CDR2 SQIVND (reference sequence). The CDR3 loop spans 13 amino acids. Losses at the gene ends were 6 bases for V and 0 bases for J; bases not matched to a gene: 2. DNA of the CDR3: TGTGCCAGTAGCAGGGAGGGCTCCTACGAGCAGTACTTC. This sequence encodes CASSREGSYEQYF.

This chain joins TRBV28 and TRBJ1-6, with 10 bases matching TRBD1. The CDR3 loop spans 14 amino acids. The germline V gene encodes CDR1 MDHEN and CDR2 SYDVKM. Trimming took 8 bases from V and 10 from J; bases not matched to a gene: 8. The CDR3 protein is CASGAGTGVSPLHF. As DNA, the CDR3 is TGTGCCAGCGGTGCCGGGACAGGGGTCTCACCCCTCCACTTT. The full variable domain, rest sourced from reference TRBV28 and TRBJ1-6, is DVKVTQSSRYLVKRTGEKVFLECVQDMDHENMFWYRQDPGLGLRLIYFSYDVKMKEKGDIPEGYSVSREKKERFSLILESASTNQTSMYLCASGAGTGVSPLHFGNGTRLTVT.

The V and J genes are TRBV5-4 and TRBJ2-7; D remains ambiguous. There are 14 residues in the CDR3. Trimming pared 0 bases from V and 9 bases from J, leaving 16 bases between. The germline V gene has CDR1 SGHNT and CDR2 YYREEE (reference sequence). In DNA form, the CDR3 reads TGTGCCAGCAGCTTGGACGGTAGTCCTGGAGCGCAGTACTTC. Translating it yields CASSLDGSPGAQYF.